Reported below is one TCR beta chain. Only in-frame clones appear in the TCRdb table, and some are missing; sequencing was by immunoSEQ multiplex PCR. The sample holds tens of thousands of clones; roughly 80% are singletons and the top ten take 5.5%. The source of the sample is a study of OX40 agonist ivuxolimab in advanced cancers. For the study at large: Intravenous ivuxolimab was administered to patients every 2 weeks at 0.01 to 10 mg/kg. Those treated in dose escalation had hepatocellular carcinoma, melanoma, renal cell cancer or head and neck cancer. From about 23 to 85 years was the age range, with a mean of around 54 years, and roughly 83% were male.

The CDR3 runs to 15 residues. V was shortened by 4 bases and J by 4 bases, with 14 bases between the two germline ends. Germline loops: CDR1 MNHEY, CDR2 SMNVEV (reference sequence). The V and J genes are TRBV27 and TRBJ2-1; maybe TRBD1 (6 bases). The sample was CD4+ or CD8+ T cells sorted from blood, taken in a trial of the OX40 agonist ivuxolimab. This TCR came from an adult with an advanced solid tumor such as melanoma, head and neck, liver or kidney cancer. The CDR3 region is CASSYDRHTYNEQFF. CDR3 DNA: TGTGCCAGCAGTTACGACAGGCATACATACAATGAGCAGTTCTTC.